The present TCR beta chain was sequenced within a study of T cell repertoires in cytomegalovirus infection. At the level of the study: Indications came from public TCR beta signatures; they pointed to CMV infection and to a matching HLA type.

TCRdb reprocessed the reads via MiXCR and lists one record per CDR3 protein. Here the sample spans about a million distinct CDR3 sequences, about 33% being singletons. Broader study findings: The study found HLA-C-restricted CMV-specific TCR beta clonotypes dominating the ex vivo response. The cumulative frequency of public TCR beta families distinguished individuals who carried CMV together with the relevant HLA.

This CDR3 has 15 amino acids. Germline CDR1 SGDLS, CDR2 YYNGEE. Trimming left V 0 bases short and J 4 bases short, with 13 bases between. Of note for this clonotype: Its specificity is not known.

This specimen was cultured CD8+ T cells from PBMCs, taken from culture after CMV antigen stimulation. The V gene is TRBV9, the J gene TRBJ1-1, with a tentative D call TRBD1 (5 bases). The TCR sequence derives from a human donor in good health (CMV status not recorded). Some clones in this sample may be carry-over from other donors' samples. The CDR3 spells CASSVALQGGTEAFF. CDR3 DNA sequence: TGTGCCAGCAGCGTAGCCCTGCAGGGAGGCACTGAAGCTTTCTTT.